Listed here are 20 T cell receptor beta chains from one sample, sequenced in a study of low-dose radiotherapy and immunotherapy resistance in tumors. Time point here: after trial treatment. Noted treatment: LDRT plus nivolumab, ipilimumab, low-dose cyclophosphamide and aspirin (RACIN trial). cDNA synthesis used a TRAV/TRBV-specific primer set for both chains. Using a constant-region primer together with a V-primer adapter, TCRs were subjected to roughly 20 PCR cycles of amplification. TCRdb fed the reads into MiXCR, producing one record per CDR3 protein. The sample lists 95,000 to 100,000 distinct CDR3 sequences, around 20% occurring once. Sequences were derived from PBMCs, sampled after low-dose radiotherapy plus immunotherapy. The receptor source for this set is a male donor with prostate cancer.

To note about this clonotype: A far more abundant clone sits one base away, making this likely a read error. CDR3 coding DNA: TGTGCCAGCAGCTTTGCTAGAGGGGGCTACAATGAGCAGTTCTTC. Its protein product is CASSFARGGYNEQFF. This chain links TRBV11-2 with TRBJ2-1; TRBD1 is a possible D gene (6 bases). V dropped 3 bases and J dropped 3 bases, with 12 bases sitting between them. This CDR3 region has 15 residues. CDR1 and CDR2 (germline): SGHAT, FQNNGV.

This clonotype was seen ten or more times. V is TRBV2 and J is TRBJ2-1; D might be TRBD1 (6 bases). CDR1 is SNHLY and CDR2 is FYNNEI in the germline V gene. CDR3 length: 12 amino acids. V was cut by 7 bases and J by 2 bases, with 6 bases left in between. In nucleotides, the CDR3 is TGTGCCAGCAAGGGGGCCTACAATGAGCAGTTCTTC. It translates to CASKGAYNEQFF. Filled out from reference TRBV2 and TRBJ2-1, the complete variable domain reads EPEVTQTPSHQVTQMGQEVILRCVPISNHLYFYWYRQILGQKVEFLVSFYNNEISEKSEIFDDQFSVERPDGSNFTLKIRSTKLEDSAMYFCASKGAYNEQFFGPGTRLTVL.

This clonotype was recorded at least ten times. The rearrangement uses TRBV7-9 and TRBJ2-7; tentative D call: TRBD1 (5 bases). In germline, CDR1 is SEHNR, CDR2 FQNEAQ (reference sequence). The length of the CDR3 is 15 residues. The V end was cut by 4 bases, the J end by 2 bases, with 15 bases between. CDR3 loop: CASSSRDDRTYEQYF. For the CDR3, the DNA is TGTGCCAGCAGCTCTAGAGACGACAGAACCTACGAGCAGTACTTC.

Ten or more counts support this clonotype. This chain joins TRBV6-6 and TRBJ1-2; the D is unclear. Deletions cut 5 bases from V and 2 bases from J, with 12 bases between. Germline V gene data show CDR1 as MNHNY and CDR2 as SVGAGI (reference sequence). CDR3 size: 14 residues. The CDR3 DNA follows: TGTGCCAGCAGTGAAGCGCTGAGAAACTATGGCTACACCTTC. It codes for CASSEALRNYGYTF.

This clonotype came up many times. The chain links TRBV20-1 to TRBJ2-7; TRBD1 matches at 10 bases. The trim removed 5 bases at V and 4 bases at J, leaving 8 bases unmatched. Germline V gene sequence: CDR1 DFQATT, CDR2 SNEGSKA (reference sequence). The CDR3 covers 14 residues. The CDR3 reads CSAAPGQGSYEQYF. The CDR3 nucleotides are TGCAGTGCTGCCCCGGGACAGGGGAGTTACGAGCAGTACTTC.

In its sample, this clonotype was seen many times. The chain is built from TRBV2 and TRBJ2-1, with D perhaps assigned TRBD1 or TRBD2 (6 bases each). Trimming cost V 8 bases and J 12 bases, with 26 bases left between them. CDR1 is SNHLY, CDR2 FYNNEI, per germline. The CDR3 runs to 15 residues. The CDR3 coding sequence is TGTGCCAGCTACGAGGACAGCCTCTTATCGGAGGGGCAGTTCTTC. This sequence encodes CASYEDSLLSEGQFF.

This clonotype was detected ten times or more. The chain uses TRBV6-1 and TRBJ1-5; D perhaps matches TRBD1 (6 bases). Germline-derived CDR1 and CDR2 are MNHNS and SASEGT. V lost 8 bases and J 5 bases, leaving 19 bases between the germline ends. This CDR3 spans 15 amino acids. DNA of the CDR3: TGTGCCAGCTCTGGACAGTCGAAGGGATATCAGCCCCAGCATTTT. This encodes CASSGQSKGYQPQHF.

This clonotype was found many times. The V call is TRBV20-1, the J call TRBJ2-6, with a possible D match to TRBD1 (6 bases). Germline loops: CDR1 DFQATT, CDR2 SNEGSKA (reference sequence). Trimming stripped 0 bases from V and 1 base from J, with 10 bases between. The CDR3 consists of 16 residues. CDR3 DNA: TGCAGTGCTAGAGACGAAACAGGGTCTGGGGCCAACGTCCTGACTTTC. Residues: CSARDETGSGANVLTF.

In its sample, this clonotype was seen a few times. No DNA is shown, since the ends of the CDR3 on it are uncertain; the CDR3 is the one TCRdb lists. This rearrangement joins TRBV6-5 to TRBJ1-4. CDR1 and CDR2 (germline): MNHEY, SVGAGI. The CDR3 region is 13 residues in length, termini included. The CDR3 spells CASSHQSMKNCFF.

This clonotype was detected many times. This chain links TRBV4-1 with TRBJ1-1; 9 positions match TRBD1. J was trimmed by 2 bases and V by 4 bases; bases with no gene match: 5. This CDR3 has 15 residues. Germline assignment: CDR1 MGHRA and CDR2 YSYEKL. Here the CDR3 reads CASSPNRGRNTEAFF. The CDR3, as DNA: TGCGCCAGCAGCCCGAACAGGGGGCGAAACACTGAAGCTTTCTTT.

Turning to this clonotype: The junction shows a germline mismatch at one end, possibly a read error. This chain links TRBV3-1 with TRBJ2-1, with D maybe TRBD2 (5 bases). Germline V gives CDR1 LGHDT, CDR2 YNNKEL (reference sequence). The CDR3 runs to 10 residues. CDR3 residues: CPSNRGEQFF. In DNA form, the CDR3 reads TGTCCCAGCAATCGGGGTGAGCAGTTCTTC.

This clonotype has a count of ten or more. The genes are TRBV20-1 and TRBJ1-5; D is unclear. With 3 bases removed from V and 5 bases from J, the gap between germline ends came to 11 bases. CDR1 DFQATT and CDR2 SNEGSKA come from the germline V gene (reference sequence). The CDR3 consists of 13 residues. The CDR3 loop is CSASSGFDQPQHF. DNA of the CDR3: TGCAGTGCTAGTTCCGGGTTCGATCAGCCCCAGCATTTT.

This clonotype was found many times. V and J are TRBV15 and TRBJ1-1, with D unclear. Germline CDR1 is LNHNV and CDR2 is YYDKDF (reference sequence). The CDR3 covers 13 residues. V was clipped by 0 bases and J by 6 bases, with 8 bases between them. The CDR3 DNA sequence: TGTGCCACCAGCAGAGATCCGGCAGCTGAAGCTTTCTTT. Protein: CATSRDPAAEAFF.

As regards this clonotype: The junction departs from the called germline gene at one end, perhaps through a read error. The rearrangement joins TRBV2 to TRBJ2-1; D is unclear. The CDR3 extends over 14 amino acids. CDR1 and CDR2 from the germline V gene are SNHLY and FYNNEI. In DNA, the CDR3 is TGTGTCAGCAGTGTAAGACAACAGTCCAATGAGCAGTTCTTC. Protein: CVSSVRQQSNEQFF.

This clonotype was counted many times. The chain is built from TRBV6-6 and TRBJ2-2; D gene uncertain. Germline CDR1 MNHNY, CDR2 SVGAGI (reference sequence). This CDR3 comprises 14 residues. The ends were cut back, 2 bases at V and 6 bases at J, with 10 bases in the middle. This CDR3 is CASSYTSGAGELFF. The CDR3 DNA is TGTGCCAGCAGTTACACCTCCGGAGCCGGGGAGCTGTTTTTT.

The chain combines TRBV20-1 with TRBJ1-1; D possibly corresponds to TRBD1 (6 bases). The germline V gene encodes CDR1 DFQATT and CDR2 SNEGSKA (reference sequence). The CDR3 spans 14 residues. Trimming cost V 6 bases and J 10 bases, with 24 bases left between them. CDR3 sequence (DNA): TGCAGTGCCACGCCCCGGGGGCAGGGGCGAGGAGCTTTCTTT. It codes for CSATPRGQGRGAFF.

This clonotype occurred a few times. This CDR3 reads CASSAGGEETQYF. The CDR3 DNA is TGCGCCAGCAGCGCCGGCGGTGAAGAGACCCAGTACTTC. V is TRBV5-1 and J is TRBJ2-5; D gene unclear. V was clipped by 4 bases and J by 3 bases, with 10 bases between them. CDR3 length: 13 amino acids. Germline V gives CDR1 SGHRS, CDR2 YFSETQ.

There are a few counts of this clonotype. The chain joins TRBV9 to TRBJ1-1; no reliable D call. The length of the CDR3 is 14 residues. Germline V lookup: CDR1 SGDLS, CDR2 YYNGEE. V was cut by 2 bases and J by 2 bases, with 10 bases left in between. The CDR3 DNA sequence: TGTGCCAGCAGCGTCGCCGGTAGAAACACTGAAGCTTTCTTT. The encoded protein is CASSVAGRNTEAFF.

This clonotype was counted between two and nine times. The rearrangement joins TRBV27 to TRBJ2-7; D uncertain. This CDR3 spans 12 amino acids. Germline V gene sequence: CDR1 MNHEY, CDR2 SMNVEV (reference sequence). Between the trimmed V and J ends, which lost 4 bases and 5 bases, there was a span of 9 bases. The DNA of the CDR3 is TGTGCCAGCAGTTCCCGACCCCACGAGCAGTACTTC. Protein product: CASSSRPHEQYF.

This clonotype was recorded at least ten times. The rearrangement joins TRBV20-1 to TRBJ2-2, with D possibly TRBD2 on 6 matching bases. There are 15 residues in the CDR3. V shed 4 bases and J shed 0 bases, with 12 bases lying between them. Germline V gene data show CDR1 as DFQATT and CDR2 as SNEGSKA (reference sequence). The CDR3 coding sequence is TGCAGTGCTAATCGGAGGGCCGCGAACACCGGGGAGCTGTTTTTT. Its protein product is CSANRRAANTGELFF.